This TCR beta chain was recorded in a study of long-term antiretroviral therapy in people with HIV (dated by TCRdb to 2022 to 2024). Some background on the complete study: The earliest samples were collected about a decade before the 2015 WHO recommendation for immediate ART, when ART was typically delayed until CD4 counts fell. This retrospective serial study examined whether starting ART and sustained HIV suppression were associated with changes in the composition and diversity of the TRB repertoire in peripheral blood. The cohort contributed about 180 cryopreserved PBMC samples from under 35 adults with confirmed HIV infection, collected serially over a mean of approximately 6 years (range 1-12). Among the 30 to 35 participants with HIV, about a dozen were female. No cross-contamination during QIAcube processing turned up in test extractions that ran a monoclonal T-cell line alongside 25 to 35 polyclonal samples. Here is what the overall study found, with its caveats: Inferences about post-ART repertoire changes were limited because no data were available on ART adherence, viral resistance or therapy changes. HIV repertoires had narrower CDR3 length ranges than controls, and the network structure suggested an antigen-experienced repertoire that shifted only slightly toward naive after ART. Expanded TRB clones identified before ART initiation dominated the repertoire at all time points, although this dominance fluctuated and declined in many PLHIV after ART. Because pre-ART samples had limited cell numbers, profiling was done on unsorted PBMC rather than on sorted CD4+ and CD8+ T cells. ART initiation was associated with a significant increase in TRB diversity, but diversity stayed significantly below transplant donor controls even after long-term ART. The samples span the years 2004 to 2017, and the ART regimens used may be less effective than current regimens. Because PBMC availability was limited, only the TCR beta chain was sequenced, with no alpha chain pairing.

As for this clone: It lacks a known antigen. No base quality values were provided; no much bigger clone lies one nucleotide off.

In the germline V gene, CDR1 corresponds to MGHRA and CDR2 to YSYEKL. Deletion took 0 bases off V and 11 bases off J, with a span of 16 bases between the germline ends. The CDR3 starts with the cysteine, ends with the phenylalanine, and has 14 residues. The CDR3 DNA has 42 bases and is translated from base 1. The immunoSEQ hsTCRB v3.0 assay was used at survey level resolution to sequence the TRB variable region. TRB sequencing targeted a depth of 40,000-50,000 T-cell genomes per sample. An Illumina MiSeq with a v3 150-cycle kit was used to sequence the pooled TRB libraries. Regarding the original processing steps: Repertoire analysis was run in R within a reproducible Nextflow workflow that covered QC, data transformation and analysis. LymphoSeq2, an R package for exploring AIRR-Seq data, was used to implement the custom analyses. A few samples that yielded fewer than 5000 total TRB sequences were excluded, so that approximately 170 HIV repertoires were analyzed. Among the approximately 190 retained HIV repertoires, more than 55 were collected before ART initiation and 120 to 130 after ART initiation. Repertoires were downsampled to 5000 TRB nucleotide sequences, and summary statistics were averaged over 100 downsampling iterations. The analysis kept only TRB sequences whose CDR3 regions were at least seven amino acids long. Two measures captured diversity: a Shannon entropy-derived clonality score and the Gini coefficient. Repertoire networks linked the top 5000 CDR3 amino acid sequences whenever two sequences differed by an edit distance of one. Antigen specificity groups and MHC restriction were predicted for TRB CDR3 amino acid sequences with GLIPH2. To flag known CMV, EBV, HIV or tissue antigen associations, CDR3 amino acid sequences were matched against VDJdb and McPAS-TCR. Pre-ART, post-ART and control groups were compared with Wilcoxon signed-rank tests and Holm-Bonferroni correction. Held by TCRdb, this immuneACCESS table contains in-frame sequences only and omits some clones. Under half of the omission traces to an unresolved V gene where checked; the cause of the rest is unknown. V, J and clone size derive from that table, while D and trimming were established from the DNA sequence. The sample table shows about 19,000 clones, and about 80% are seen once. Over 13% of the sample is in the top ten clones.

Participants were included only if at least one PBMC sample before ART initiation and at least two post-ART samples were available. Every participant with HIV received treatment in the United States of America. Before DNA extraction, cryopreserved samples of about 1-10 million PBMC were thawed and washed. At the time of the earliest PBMC sample, participants with HIV were aged between about 20 and 54 years. PBMC samples from each participant spanned 1-4 timepoints before ART initiation and 2-8 timepoints after ART initiation, with a median of 7 samples. Serial HIV viral load, CD4+ T-cell count, ART history and demographic data were obtained for every participant. Genomic DNA was extracted from unsorted PBMC with a Qiagen kit on a QIAcube, processed in batches of 12 samples.

The receptor was isolated from a woman in her forties or fifties with HIV. Recombination connected TRBV4-1 to TRBJ1-1, with TRBD1 perhaps the D gene, on 5 matching bases. The input for sequencing was unsorted PBMCs, taken 0.5 years before starting antiretroviral therapy. The sequenced DNA: TGCGCCAGCAGCCAAGAAGGCAGGGCAAGTGACGCTTTCTTT. Its protein is CASSQEGRASDAFF.